The 26 T cell receptor beta chains given below trace back to one sample, sequenced in a study of patients and donors after allogeneic stem cell transplantation. TCRdb called the RT-PCR reads again in MiXCR, with one record for every CDR3 protein. The sample yields under 30,000 distinct CDR3 sequences, 8.1% seen once. The sequenced sample was blood, either unsorted or a sorted T cell fraction (not recorded which). The receptors originated from a human donor who was either an allogeneic HSCT recipient or a stem cell or donor lymphocyte infusion donor (not recorded which). It is not recorded whose cells these are; they may come from a transplant donor.

The chain combines TRBV7-3 with TRBJ2-1, with D perhaps matching TRBD1 or TRBD2 (5 bases each). Germline V gene lookup returns CDR1 SGHTA and CDR2 FQGTGA. CDR3 length: 13 amino acids. V lost 5 bases, J lost 4 bases, and 9 bases lay in between. The CDR3 is CASSAGRYNEQFF. DNA of the CDR3: TGTGCCAGCAGCGCAGGGAGATACAATGAGCAGTTCTTC.

The chain couples TRBV27 to TRBJ2-2, with unresolved D. The CDR3 runs 16 residues. Deletions cut 7 bases from V and 4 bases from J, with 19 bases between. Germline CDR1 and CDR2: MNHEY and SMNVEV (reference sequence). CDR3 in DNA: TGTGCCAGCAATCCCACTAAGTTTTACCGCACCGGGGAGCTGTTTTTT. It is translated as CASNPTKFYRTGELFF.

This clonotype showed up just a few times. The chain recombines TRBV10-3 with TRBJ2-3; TRBD2 matches 13 bases. This CDR3 region has 19 residues. CDR1 and CDR2 (germline): ENHRY, SYGVKD. V was pared by 6 bases and J by 5 bases, with 17 bases of the junction left unmatched. CDR3 residues: CAIRPGTSGICFSGDTQYF. The CDR3 DNA reads TGTGCCATCAGACCGGGGACTAGCGGGATATGTTTTTCCGGAGATACGCAGTATTTT.

J is TRBJ2-1 and V is TRBV14; D is uncertain. The V and J ends lost 1 base and 6 bases respectively, with 10 bases between them. From germline, CDR1 is SGHDN and CDR2 FVKESK. This CDR3 is built from 14 residues. CDR3 in DNA: TGTGCCAGCAGCCAAGTACCGGAATGCAATGAGCAGTTCTTC. Its translation: CASSQVPECNEQFF.

This clonotype has ten or more counts. A junction end diverges from the germline sequence, so it may reflect a read error. The V gene is TRBV19, the J gene TRBJ2-1; D unclear. This CDR3 spans 15 amino acids. Germline CDR1 is LNHDA and CDR2 is SQIVND (reference sequence). The chain's CDR3 is CASSLDAYPYNEQFF. In nucleotides, the CDR3 is TGTGCCAGTAGTTTAGACGCGTACCCCTACAATGAGCAGTTCTTC.

This chain links TRBV19 with TRBJ2-2; 7 nucleotides match TRBD2. There are 14 residues in the CDR3. V lost 5 bases and J lost 6; bases outside the gene matches: 6. Germline loops: CDR1 LNHDA, CDR2 SQIVND (reference sequence). The CDR3, as DNA: TGTGCCAGTAGTGCGGGAGCTCGAGCCGGGGAGCTGTTTTTT. Its protein product is CASSAGARAGELFF.

This CDR3 reads CASSSHSPPSENIQYF. The CDR3, as DNA: TGTGCCAGCAGTTCGCATTCCCCCCCCTCGGAAAACATTCAGTACTTC. The chain uses TRBV27 and TRBJ2-4; D unclear. Trimming removed 4 bases from V and 5 bases from J, with 18 bases in between. CDR3 length equals 16 residues. Germline lookup yields CDR1 MNHEY and CDR2 SMNVEV (reference sequence).

This clonotype turned up a few times. The chain recombines TRBV5-1 with TRBJ2-7; TRBD1 matches at 10 bases. Germline CDR1 is SGHRS and CDR2 is YFSETQ. This CDR3 comprises 15 residues. Trimming at V came to 4 bases and at J to 7 bases, leaving 11 bases not matched to a gene. CDR3 in amino acids: CASSPGQGPSNEQYF. The CDR3 region has the DNA TGCGCCAGCAGCCCGGGACAGGGGCCCTCGAATGAGCAGTACTTC.

In its sample, this clonotype was seen many times. V usage is TRBV6-1 and J usage is TRBJ1-1; D ambiguous. V was pared by 6 bases and J by 4 bases, with 18 bases between. The length of the CDR3 is 15 residues. Germline CDR1 MNHNS, CDR2 SASEGT. CDR3 sequence: CASSKIDTTSTEAFF. DNA of the CDR3: TGTGCCAGCAGCAAGATTGACACAACGTCCACTGAAGCTTTCTTT.

This CDR3 is CASSFGVSGTGGSTEAFF. The CDR3 nucleotides are TGTGCCAGCAGCTTCGGAGTATCAGGGACAGGGGGAAGTACTGAAGCTTTCTTT. The chain has TRBV7-3 and TRBJ1-1; 11 positions match TRBD1. Germline trimming cut 3 bases from V and 5 bases from J; bases unmatched to any gene: 14. CDR3 size: 18 residues. The V gene's germline CDR1 is SGHTA and CDR2 FQGTGA.

The table lists this clonotype with many counts. The V call is TRBV12-3 or TRBV12-4, the J call TRBJ1-5; TRBD1 matches at 11 bases. The CDR3 is 14 residues long. With V trimmed by 6 bases and J by 6 bases, 4 bases remained unmatched. DNA of the CDR3: TGTGCCAGCAGGGGACAGGGGGACGGTCAGCCCCAGCATTTT. Translating it yields CASRGQGDGQPQHF.

The rearrangement links TRBV5-8 to TRBJ2-5; TRBD1 might be the D (5 bases). Germline V gene sequence: CDR1 SGHTS, CDR2 YDEGEE. Trimming took off 0 bases at V and 4 bases at J, with 10 bases between the two ends. This CDR3 contains 14 residues. The CDR3 DNA follows: TGTGCCAGCAGCTTGGCCGGTCAGGGAGAGACCCAGTACTTC. Translating gives CASSLAGQGETQYF. Filled out from reference TRBV5-8 and TRBJ2-5, the complete variable domain reads EAGVTQSPTHLIKTRGQQATLRCSPISGHTSVYWYQQALGLGLQFLLWYDEGEERNRGNFPPRFSGRQFPNYSSELNVNALELEDSALYLCASSLAGQGETQYFGPGTRLLVL.

J is TRBJ2-5 and V is TRBV20-1; D gene unclear. CDR1 is DFQATT and CDR2 is SNEGSKA in the germline V gene (reference sequence). V lost 3 bases and J lost 5, with 13 bases in between. This CDR3 contains 13 residues. CDR3 loop: CSASPTSVETQYF. CDR3 bases: TGCAGTGCTAGCCCCACGAGCGTGGAGACCCAGTACTTC.

The CDR3, as DNA: TGTGCCAGCAGCCAAGATCGGCCAGGGGAGAGAGGCTACACCTTC. This codes for CASSQDRPGERGYTF. This rearrangement joins TRBV14 to TRBJ1-2, with D possibly being TRBD1 (6 bases). The CDR3 runs to 15 residues. CDR1 is SGHDN and CDR2 is FVKESK in the germline V gene. V lost 0 bases to trimming and J lost 8 bases, with 16 bases between them.

This clonotype was detected many times. V usage is TRBV7-9 and J usage is TRBJ2-1, with D perhaps TRBD2 (6 bases). Between the trimmed V and J ends, which lost 4 bases and 8 bases, there was a span of 18 bases. The CDR3 sequence is 15 residues long. Germline CDR1 and CDR2: SEHNR and FQNEAQ (reference sequence). For the CDR3, the DNA is TGTGCCAGCAGCTGGGGTCGCGGGATTTTCGATGAGCAGTTCTTC. Its protein product is CASSWGRGIFDEQFF.

This chain links TRBV28 with TRBJ2-2, with 8 nucleotides matching TRBD2. The CDR3 length is 16 residues. The junction had 9 bases not matched to a gene; V was cut back by 2 bases and J by 7 bases. Germline values: CDR1 MDHEN, CDR2 SYDVKM. The CDR3 is CASSLDGLAGNGELFF. Here the CDR3 DNA reads TGTGCCAGCAGTTTAGATGGCCTAGCGGGTAACGGGGAGCTGTTTTTT.

In this sample, this clonotype turned up many times. The J gene is TRBJ2-2, the V gene TRBV24-1, with D unresolved. Germline assignment: CDR1 KGHDR and CDR2 SFDVKD. This CDR3 is 12 amino acids long. Trimming cost V 6 bases and J 5 bases, with 6 bases left between them. CDR3 in DNA: TGTGCCACCAGTACAGAAACCGGGGAGCTGTTTTTT. It specifies CATSTETGELFF.

This clonotype was counted at least ten times. J is TRBJ1-5 and V is TRBV7-8; 9 bases line up with TRBD1. Germline V gene sequence: CDR1 SGHVS, CDR2 FQNEAQ. Trimming at V came to 2 bases and at J to 3 bases, leaving 5 bases not matched to a gene. The CDR3 spans 16 residues. CDR3: CASSLPGQGANQPQHF. As DNA, the CDR3 is TGTGCCAGCAGCTTACCGGGACAGGGAGCCAATCAGCCCCAGCATTTT.

This clonotype has just one count. The gene calls are TRBV3-1 and TRBJ2-5; 8 positions agree with TRBD2. Trimming cost V 6 bases and J 4 bases; bases outside gene matches: 13. The CDR3 covers 16 residues. CDR1 is LGHDT and CDR2 is YNNKEL in the germline V gene (reference sequence). The CDR3 sequence: CASSPWGSGMGETQYF. In nucleotides, the CDR3 is TGTGCCAGCAGTCCCTGGGGTAGCGGGATGGGAGAGACCCAGTACTTC.

In this sample, this clonotype turned up a few times. The chain is built from TRBV9 and TRBJ2-5, with no clear D. Per germline, CDR1 SGDLS and CDR2 YYNGEE. This CDR3 is built from 12 residues. Trimming left V 0 bases short and J 2 bases short, with 2 bases between. The CDR3 DNA is TGTGCCAGCAGCGTAGGGCAAGAGACCCAGTACTTC. Encoded protein: CASSVGQETQYF.

The rearrangement joins TRBV5-1 to TRBJ2-5, with D possibly being TRBD1 (6 bases). The CDR3 length is 16 residues. V lost 3 bases, J lost 12 bases, and 27 bases lay in between. CDR1 is SGHRS and CDR2 is YFSETQ in the germline V gene. The CDR3 sequence is CASSSPPDSPQEIEYF. The CDR3, as DNA: TGCGCCAGCAGCTCACCGCCGGACAGCCCCCAAGAGATTGAGTACTTC.

In its sample, this clonotype is medium-sized (0.01 to 0.1%). This chain links TRBV28 with TRBJ1-4; the match to TRBD1 covers 8 bases. Trimming took 7 bases from V and 5 from J; bases not matched to a gene: 3. This CDR3 comprises 13 residues. From germline, CDR1 is MDHEN and CDR2 SYDVKM. For the CDR3, the DNA is TGTGCCAGCACACGACAGGGGAATGAAAAACTGTTTTTT. Residues: CASTRQGNEKLFF.

On this clonotype itself: A read error may be the cause here, since a much bigger clone is one base away. This chain connects TRBV12-3 or TRBV12-4 to TRBJ1-2, with TRBD1 as a possible D gene (6 bases). The CDR3 covers 13 residues. The CDR3 sequence is CAISYTGNYGYTF. Written as DNA, the CDR3 is TGTGCCATCAGTTACACAGGGAACTATGGCTACACCTTC.

This clonotype has at least ten counts. The chain joins TRBV9 to TRBJ2-3; D is perhaps TRBD2 (6 bases). The CDR3 runs 16 residues. Trimming pared 0 bases from V and 4 bases from J, leaving 15 bases between. The germline V gene encodes CDR1 SGDLS and CDR2 YYNGEE. This chain's CDR3 is CASSVGAGFMADTQYF. The DNA for the CDR3 is TGTGCCAGCAGCGTAGGGGCGGGATTCATGGCAGATACGCAGTATTTT.

This clonotype occurred a few times. This chain connects TRBV28 to TRBJ1-5; possibly TRBD1 for D (6 bases). Germline CDR1 MDHEN, CDR2 SYDVKM. Trimming cost V 2 bases and J 0 bases, with 14 bases left between them. CDR3 size: 17 residues. The CDR3 coding sequence is TGTGCCAGCAGTTTAGCCGGGACACCTTATAGCAATCAGCCCCAGCATTTT. Encoded protein: CASSLAGTPYSNQPQHF.

This clonotype appeared many times. The chain uses TRBV7-9 and TRBJ1-2; TRBD1 is a possible D gene (5 bases). Trimming left V 0 bases short and J 6 bases short, with 8 bases between. CDR1 is SEHNR and CDR2 is FQNEAQ in the germline V gene (reference sequence). The CDR3 has 13 residues. CDR3 DNA: TGTGCCAGCAGCTTAGCGGGGACGGATGGCTACACCTTC. This translates into CASSLAGTDGYTF.